The rows below give T cell receptor beta chains drawn from one sample of a study of T cells after yellow fever vaccination. MiXCR, applied by TCRdb to the 5' RACE reads, yields one record per CDR3 protein. Among approximately 120,000 distinct CDR3 sequences listed, about 7% were seen once. The source was CD4+ T cells sorted from PBMCs, collected approximately 11 days after the first yellow fever vaccination. Every receptor here comes from a young man who received the YFV17D yellow fever vaccine. The CDR3 runs from the conserved cysteine through the conserved F or W. D genes are given only for firm matches. Not every row has a clone size; where given, it reads once, few, many or a size class.

CDR3 length | J gene | clone size | D gene | V gene | CDR3 DNA | CDR3 protein
14 | TRBJ1-5 | many | - | TRBV6-2/TRBV6-3 | TGTGCCAGCAGTTACACCCGTTCCGTTCAGCCCCAGCATTTT | CASSYTRSVQPQHF
15 | TRBJ2-1 | many | - | TRBV7-8 | TGTGCCAGCAGCTCCGGGAGGGACAGTTACAATGAGCAGTTCTTC | CASSSGRDSYNEQFF
12 | TRBJ1-2 | many | - | TRBV29-1 | TGCAGCGTTTTTTACAGGAGTTATGGCTACACCTTC | CSVFYRSYGYTF
13 | TRBJ1-5 | many | - | TRBV10-2 | TGCGCCAGCTCCGACAGTAGCAATCAGCCCCAGCATTTT | CASSDSSNQPQHF
14 | TRBJ2-1 | many | TRBD2 | TRBV24-1 | TGTGCCACCAGTGATACTAGCGGGGGGGATGAGCAGTTCTTC | CATSDTSGGDEQFF
14 | TRBJ2-5 | many | - | TRBV20-1 | TGCAGTGCTAGTGAGGGCGGGATAGGGGAGACCCAGTACTTC | CSASEGGIGETQYF
14 | TRBJ2-2 | many | TRBD2 | TRBV20-1 | TGCAGTGCTAGAGATGGGACTAGTTCAGGGGAGCTGTTTTTT | CSARDGTSSGELFF
14 | TRBJ2-1 | many | TRBD2 | TRBV24-1 | TGTGCCACCAGTGATTCTAGCGGGGCTGATGAGCAGTTCTTC | CATSDSSGADEQFF
16 | TRBJ1-5 | - | TRBD1 | TRBV20-1 | TGCAGTGCTAGAAGGGCTGACAGGGAGGGCAATCAGCCCCAGCATTTT | CSARRADREGNQPQHF
20 | TRBJ2-3 | few | TRBD2 | TRBV5-4 | TGTGCCAGCAGCTTGGAAGGCGCTAGCGGGGACCGTGGGGGCACAGATACGCAGTATTTT | CASSLEGASGDRGGTDTQYF
16 | TRBJ2-5 | few | TRBD2 | TRBV5-1 | TGCGCCAGCAGCTCCCTACTAGCGGGGGATGGAGAGACCCAGTACTTC | CASSSLLAGDGETQYF
21 | TRBJ2-2 | many | TRBD2 | TRBV15 | TGTGCCACCAGCAGAGATTTTGGGGGTAGCGGGGGACCCGCGAACACCGGGGAGCTGTTTTTT | CATSRDFGGSGGPANTGELFF
13 | TRBJ2-1 | many | - | TRBV11-3 | TGTGCCAGCAGCTTAGATCGGCACAATGAGCAGTTCTTC | CASSLDRHNEQFF
15 | TRBJ2-2 | - | - | TRBV3-1 | TGTGCCAGCAGCCAAGTCAGTGGGAACACCGGGGAGCTGTTTTTT | CASSQVSGNTGELFF
17 | TRBJ2-3 | many | TRBD2 | TRBV7-2 | TGTGCCAGCAGCTTAGCTTTAGCGGGCCTTGTTACAGATACGCAGTATTTT | CASSLALAGLVTDTQYF
14 | TRBJ2-1 | many | - | TRBV6-2/TRBV6-3 | TGTGCCAGCAGTTACTCGACTGTCTACAATGAGCAGTTCTTC | CASSYSTVYNEQFF
16 | TRBJ2-5 | many | TRBD2 | TRBV4-1 | TGCGCCAGCAGCATAGGGACTAGCGGGCAACTAGAGACCCAGTACTTC | CASSIGTSGQLETQYF
15 | TRBJ2-3 | many | - | TRBV27 | TGTGCCAGCAGCCTAGCTGGTAGGCGCACAGATACGCAGTATTTT | CASSLAGRRTDTQYF
13 | TRBJ1-1 | many | - | TRBV7-2 | TGTGCCAGCAGCTTTTATATGAACACTGAAGCTTTCTTT | CASSFYMNTEAFF
14 | TRBJ2-5 | few | - | TRBV11-2 | TGTGCCAGCAGCTTAGCGGGCGGGGCCGAGACCCAGTACTTC | CASSLAGGAETQYF
16 | TRBJ2-6 | - | TRBD1 | TRBV4-2 | TGTGCCAGCAGGAAACAGGGGGCGCAAGGGGCCAACGTCCTGACTTTC | CASRKQGAQGANVLTF
13 | TRBJ2-5 | many | - | TRBV5-1 | TGCGCCAGCAGCTTACAGGGTCAGGAGACCCAGTACTTC | CASSLQGQETQYF
15 | TRBJ2-5 | many | TRBD1 | TRBV5-6 | TGTGCCAGCAGCTTGGTCGCAGGGGGAACGGAGACCCAGTACTTC | CASSLVAGGTETQYF
14 | TRBJ1-6 | many | - | TRBV20-1 | TGCAGTGCTATAGTTGGCGGGAGTAATTCACCCCTCCACTTT | CSAIVGGSNSPLHF
16 | TRBJ1-6 | many | - | TRBV5-6 | TGTGCCAGCAGCTTGTTGCCCCTCCAGAATAATTCACCCCTCCACTTT | CASSLLPLQNNSPLHF
15 | TRBJ1-1 | - | TRBD1 | TRBV7-9 | TGTGCCAGCAGCCTGGACAGGGGGCGTGGGACTGAAGCTTTCTTT | CASSLDRGRGTEAFF
14 | TRBJ2-1 | many | - | TRBV9 | TGTGCCAGCAGCGGCCCCGGGGCGGACAATGAGCAGTTCTTC | CASSGPGADNEQFF
15 | TRBJ2-7 | many | TRBD1 | TRBV7-2 | TGTGCCAGCAGCCCCAGACAGGGGTGGGCGGCCGAGCAGTACTTC | CASSPRQGWAAEQYF
19 | TRBJ1-3 | - | TRBD1 | TRBV12-3/TRBV12-4 | TGTGCCTTCAGTTTAGCGCTGGCGGGACAGGGCTTCTCTGGAAACACCATATATTTT | CAFSLALAGQGFSGNTIYF
15 | TRBJ2-3 | many | TRBD1 | TRBV28 | TGTGCCAGCAGTTTCCAGGGGGATAGGACAGATACGCAGTATTTT | CASSFQGDRTDTQYF
12 | TRBJ1-2 | many | TRBD1 | TRBV20-1 | TGCAGTGTAGCGACAGGGACCTATGGCTACACCTTC | CSVATGTYGYTF
14 | TRBJ2-7 | many | - | TRBV6-5 | TGTGCCAGCAGTTACGGTCAGGACAGATACGAGCAGTACTTC | CASSYGQDRYEQYF
14 | TRBJ2-5 | many | - | TRBV10-3 | TGTGCCATCAGTGAGCGAGGGGCTCCAGAGACCCAGTACTTC | CAISERGAPETQYF
14 | TRBJ1-2 | many | - | TRBV12-3/TRBV12-4 | TGTGCCAGCAGTCTCTCTGGGACAACCTATGGCTACACCTTC | CASSLSGTTYGYTF
16 | TRBJ2-5 | many | - | TRBV12-3/TRBV12-4 | TGTGCCAGCAGTCCGGACGCGGGACGGACACAAGAGACCCAGTACTTC | CASSPDAGRTQETQYF
21 | TRBJ1-2 | many | - | TRBV5-6 | TGTGCCAGCAGCTTCCCAGTTTATTCTATACTGGGGGTCGGATCTAACTATGGCTACACCTTC | CASSFPVYSILGVGSNYGYTF